This entry concerns a single TCR beta chain. This specimen belongs to a study of blood T cell repertoires in COVID-19. For the study at large: The United States, Italy and Spain provided the acute and convalescent COVID-19 samples. From T cells, B-cell-depleted T cells, or PBMCs came the material, which was cDNA or gDNA.

As originally analysed: Amplification with reference gene primers provided the estimates of nucleated cell counts. Here immunoSEQ multiplex PCR was the method, and the copy in TCRdb shows in-frame clones only, minus some. The DNA gave D and trimming, while V, J and clone size come from that table. The data show around 130,000 clones, around 79% seen once. From germline, CDR1 is SGHTA and CDR2 FQGNSA. V dropped 0 bases and J dropped 2 bases, with 4 bases sitting between them. The CDR3 totals 13 residues. The sample was peripheral blood. The chain joins TRBV7-2 to TRBJ1-2, with D uncertain. This sequence was found in a man older than 75 with acute or convalescent COVID-19. The DNA for the CDR3 is TGTGCCAGCAGCTTAGCCCTAAACTATGGCTACACCTTC. Its translation is CASSLALNYGYTF.